This T cell receptor beta chain was recovered during a study of blood T cell repertoires in COVID-19. Study information: The samples span acute and convalescent COVID-19 from the United States, Italy and Spain. PBMCs, B-cell-depleted T cells, or T cells provided the cDNA or gDNA that made up the material.

There are 15 residues in the CDR3. CDR1 and CDR2 from the germline V gene are GTSNPN and SVGIG (reference sequence). V was pared by 4 bases and J by 0 bases, with 4 bases of the junction left unmatched. Enrolment of Seattle patients took place during active infection, and they were followed longitudinally. In the original workflow: Reference gene primer amplification in the assay estimated nucleated cell counts. Profiled with immunoSEQ multiplex PCR; TCRdb holds only in-frame clones, not every one. That table is the source of V, J and clone size, and D and trimming were worked out from the DNA. This sample has about 250,000 clones; around 85% occur once, and the top ten carry 0.85% to 0.9%.

Sequenced material: peripheral blood. The receptor was derived from a human donor with COVID-19, enrolled during active disease. The donor label of this sample is uncertain. V and J are TRBV30 and TRBJ1-4; 8 nucleotides match TRBD1. The CDR3 protein is CAWKTGVATNEKLFF. The DNA for the CDR3 is TGTGCCTGGAAGACAGGGGTTGCAACTAATGAAAAACTGTTTTTT.